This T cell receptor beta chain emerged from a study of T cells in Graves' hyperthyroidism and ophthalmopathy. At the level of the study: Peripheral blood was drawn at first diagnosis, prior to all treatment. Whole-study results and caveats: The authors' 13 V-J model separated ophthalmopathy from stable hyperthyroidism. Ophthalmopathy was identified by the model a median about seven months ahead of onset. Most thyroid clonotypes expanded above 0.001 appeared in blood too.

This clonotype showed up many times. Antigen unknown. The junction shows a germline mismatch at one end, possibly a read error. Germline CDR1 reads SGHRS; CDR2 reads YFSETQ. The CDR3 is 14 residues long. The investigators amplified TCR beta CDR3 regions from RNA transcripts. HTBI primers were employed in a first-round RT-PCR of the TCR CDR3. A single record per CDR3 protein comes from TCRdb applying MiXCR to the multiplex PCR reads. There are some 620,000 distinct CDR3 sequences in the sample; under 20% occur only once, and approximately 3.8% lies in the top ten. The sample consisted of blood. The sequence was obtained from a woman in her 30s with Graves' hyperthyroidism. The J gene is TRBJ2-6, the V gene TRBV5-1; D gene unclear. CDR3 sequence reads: CASSSVTGANVLTF. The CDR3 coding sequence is TGTGCCAGCAGTTCCGTAACTGGGGCCAACGTCCTGACTTTC.